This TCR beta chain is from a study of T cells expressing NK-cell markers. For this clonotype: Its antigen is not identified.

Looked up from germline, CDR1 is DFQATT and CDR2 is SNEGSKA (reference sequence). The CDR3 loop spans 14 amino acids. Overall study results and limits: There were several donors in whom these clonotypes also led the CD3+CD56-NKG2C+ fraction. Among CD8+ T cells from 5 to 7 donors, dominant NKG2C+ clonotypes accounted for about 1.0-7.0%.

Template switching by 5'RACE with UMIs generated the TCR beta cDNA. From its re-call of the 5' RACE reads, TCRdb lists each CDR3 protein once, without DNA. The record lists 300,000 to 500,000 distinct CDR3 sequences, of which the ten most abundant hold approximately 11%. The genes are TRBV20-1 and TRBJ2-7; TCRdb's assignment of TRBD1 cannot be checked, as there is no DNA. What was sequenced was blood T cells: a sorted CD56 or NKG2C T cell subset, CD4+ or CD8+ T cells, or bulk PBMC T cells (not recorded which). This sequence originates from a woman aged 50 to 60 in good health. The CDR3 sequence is CSAQRTGSGGEQYF.